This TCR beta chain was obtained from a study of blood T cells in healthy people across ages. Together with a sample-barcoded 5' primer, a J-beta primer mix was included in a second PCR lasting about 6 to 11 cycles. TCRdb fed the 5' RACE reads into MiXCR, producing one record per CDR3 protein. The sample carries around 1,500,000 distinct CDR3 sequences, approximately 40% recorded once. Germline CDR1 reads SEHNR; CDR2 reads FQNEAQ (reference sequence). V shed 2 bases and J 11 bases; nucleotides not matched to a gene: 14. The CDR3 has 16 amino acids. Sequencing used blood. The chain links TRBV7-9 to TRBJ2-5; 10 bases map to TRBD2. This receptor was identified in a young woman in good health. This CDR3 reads CASSLRVASGRLWQYF. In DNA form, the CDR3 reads TGTGCCAGCAGCTTAAGAGTCGCTAGCGGGAGATTGTGGCAGTACTTC.